Here is one T cell receptor (beta chain) with its context. Its antigen is currently unknown. The record originates from a study of graft-versus-host responses after intestinal transplantation. Overall study: Each transplant was multivisceral, liver-intestinal, or isolated intestinal. Induction using anti-thymocyte globulin, followed by tacrolimus and steroids for roughly 3 years, was given to all recipients.

Libraries were prepared by immunoSEQ multiplex PCR; TCRdb keeps only in-frame clonotypes and omits some of them. The table lists roughly 100,000 clones, roughly 93% of them singletons. Whole-study findings and limits: Peak circulating GvH clone levels were associated with early post-transplant HvG declines. The authors found GvH clones in recipient marrow, some appearing first in ileum or blood.

V lost 3 bases to trimming and J lost 4 bases; unmatched junction nucleotides: 9. CDR3 size: 15 residues. CDR1 SGDLS and CDR2 YYNGEE come from the germline V gene. The chain recombines TRBV9 with TRBJ2-7; 8 positions agree with TRBD1. The source was unstimulated CD8+ T cells sorted from spleen or lymph node cells, collected before intestinal transplant. The origin of this receptor is a human donor who received an intestinal transplant. CDR3 protein: CASSAAGTGTYEQYF. As DNA, the CDR3 is TGTGCCAGCAGCGCCGCCGGGACAGGTACTTACGAGCAGTACTTC.